A single sample is the source of the 4 T cell receptor beta chains below, sequenced in a study of CD8+CD57+ T cells in acquired aplastic anemia. Genomic DNA templated the TCR beta VDJ and CDR3 profiling. TCRdb re-called the reads through MiXCR, storing one row per CDR3 protein. This sample carries approximately 120,000 distinct CDR3 sequences, 30% to 45% of them seen once, and the ten largest clones take roughly 3%. Sequencing involved patients with CD8+CD57+ cell expansion previously shown by flow cytometry. Sequenced sample: sorted CD4+, CD8+, or CD8+CD57+ T cells (not recorded which) from PBMCs. These receptors all stem from a human donor with aplastic anemia.

This sequence joins TRBV5-1 and TRBJ1-2; TRBD1 aligns across 10 bases. CDR3 length: 17 amino acids. The germline V gene encodes CDR1 SGHRS and CDR2 YFSETQ. V was pared by 0 bases and J by 2 bases, with 7 bases of the junction left unmatched. The CDR3 spells CASSLGTGTGVNYGYTF. The CDR3 DNA is TGCGCCAGCAGCTTGGGAACCGGGACAGGGGTGAACTATGGCTACACCTTC.

This clonotype has ten or more counts. This chain connects TRBV7-9 to TRBJ1-6, with D tentatively TRBD1 (6 bases). The CDR3 is 14 amino acids. The germline gives CDR1 SEHNR, CDR2 FQNEAQ (reference sequence). The V gene lost 3 bases and the J gene lost 5 bases, with 8 bases spanning the gap. Written as DNA, the CDR3 is TGTGCCAGCAGCTTCAAGGGGGATAATTCACCCCTCCACTTT. This sequence encodes CASSFKGDNSPLHF.

This chain uses TRBV10-2 with TRBJ2-3, with 8 positions matching TRBD2. This CDR3 spans 15 amino acids. Germline CDR1 WSHSY, CDR2 SAAADI. V dropped 6 bases and J dropped 4; count of bases not matched to a gene: 9. The CDR3 sequence is CASSQDFGGADTQYF. The CDR3 DNA reads TGCGCCAGCAGCCAAGATTTCGGGGGGGCAGATACGCAGTATTTT.

This clonotype has at least ten counts. V is TRBV7-9 and J is TRBJ1-3, with unresolved D. CDR3 length equals 15 residues. Germline lookup yields CDR1 SEHNR and CDR2 FQNEAQ (reference sequence). V lost 5 bases and J 0 bases, leaving 11 bases between the germline ends. The CDR3 region is CASSAAGGSGNTIYF. In DNA, the CDR3 is TGTGCCAGCAGCGCCGCAGGAGGCTCTGGAAACACCATATATTTT.